Below, 26 T cell receptor beta chains from the same sample are listed, as sequenced in a study of human T cells and chemical hapten exposure. Time point: pre-sensitization, week 0. Documented treatment: therapeutic diphenylcyclopropenone sensitization with weekly scalp DPC. The total RNA was obtained from whole blood that was not fractionated. TCRdb reprocessed the RACE reads with MiXCR, giving one entry per CDR3 protein. The profile covers some 36,000 distinct CDR3 sequences, with 10% to 13% appearing a single time and 25% to 35% taken by the ten largest. This material consisted of whole blood, taken in connection with sensitization to the hapten diphenylcyclopropenone (DPC). The receptors here all came from a man between 50 and 59 years old with alopecia areata. Some clones in this sample may be carry-over from other donors' samples.

This clonotype was seen many times. The rearrangement uses TRBV7-8 and TRBJ2-1, with 10 bases fitting TRBD2. Germline V gene data show CDR1 as SGHVS and CDR2 as FQNEAQ. The CDR3 totals 19 residues. Unmatched junction bases numbered 15, after V lost 3 bases and J lost 4 bases. The DNA for the CDR3 is TGTGCCAGCAGCTTTCCCGGACTAGCGGACGTTACGACTTACAATGAGCAGTTCTTC. This encodes CASSFPGLADVTTYNEQFF.

The chain has TRBV23-1 and TRBJ1-1; D gene ambiguous. TRBV23-1 is reported as an ORF; its role is uncertain. There are 12 residues in the CDR3. Trimming stripped 9 bases from V and 8 bases from J, with 16 bases between. The CDR3 protein is CARPSVVSEAFF. The CDR3 nucleotides read TGCGCCAGGCCTTCGGTCGTTTCAGAAGCTTTCTTT.

This clonotype was seen at least ten times. The chain employs TRBV27 and TRBJ2-3, with D unclear. The germline V gene has CDR1 MNHEY and CDR2 SMNVEV (reference sequence). With 2 bases removed from V and 0 bases from J, the gap between germline ends came to 9 bases. This CDR3 is built from 15 residues. The CDR3 region has the DNA TGTGCCAGCAGTTTACTGCTAACTAGCACAGATACGCAGTATTTT. It encodes CASSLLLTSTDTQYF.

This clonotype was seen ten or more times. The CDR3 here is CASSGWDSSSEQYF. CDR3 coding DNA: TGTGCCAGCAGCGGATGGGACTCCTCCAGCGAGCAGTACTTC. The V gene is TRBV9, the J gene TRBJ2-7; TRBD2 might be the D (6 bases). Trimming removed 3 bases from V and 6 bases from J, with 16 bases in between. The CDR3 runs to 14 residues. Looked up from germline, CDR1 is SGDLS and CDR2 is YYNGEE.

The chain links TRBV9 to TRBJ2-7; 7 nucleotides agree with TRBD2. Germline V CDR1 and CDR2: SGDLS, YYNGEE. The trim removed 0 bases at V and 1 base at J, leaving 4 bases unmatched. The CDR3 loop spans 15 amino acids. CDR3 amino acids: CASSVAPGGSYEQYF. The DNA of the CDR3 is TGTGCCAGCAGCGTAGCCCCGGGGGGATCCTACGAGCAGTACTTC. The full variable domain, with the rest looked up from reference TRBV9 and TRBJ2-7, is DSGVTQTPKHLITATGQRVTLRCSPRSGDLSVYWYQQSLDQGLQFLIQYYNGEERAKGNILERFSAQQFPDLHSELNLSSLELGDSALYFCASSVAPGGSYEQYFGPGTRLTVT.

At least ten counts were recorded for this clonotype. The V and J genes are TRBV28 and TRBJ1-4; D is unresolved. Germline values: CDR1 MDHEN, CDR2 SYDVKM. This CDR3 spans 11 amino acids. The ends were cut back, 4 bases at V and 3 bases at J, with 0 bases in the middle. CDR3 loop: CASSSNEKLFF. The DNA of the CDR3 is TGTGCCAGCAGTTCTAATGAAAAACTGTTTTTT.

DNA for the CDR3: TGTGCCAGCAGCCCCGGGAGGGGGGCGTTCACTGAAGCTTTCTTT. This gives the protein CASSPGRGAFTEAFF. The chain recombines TRBV7-2 with TRBJ1-1; D may be TRBD1 (6 bases). The CDR3 is 15 amino acids. Trimming stripped 5 bases from V and 4 bases from J, with 17 bases between. Germline values: CDR1 SGHTA, CDR2 FQGNSA.

This rearrangement joins TRBV18 to TRBJ2-7; 9 positions match TRBD2. Trimming at V came to 6 bases and at J to 4 bases, leaving 13 bases not matched to a gene. Germline V lookup: CDR1 KGHSH, CDR2 LQKENI. The CDR3 runs to 16 residues. The chain's CDR3 is CASSPSRASGDYEQYF. CDR3 sequence (DNA): TGTGCCAGCTCCCCTAGCCGAGCTAGCGGGGATTACGAGCAGTACTTC.

This chain uses TRBV12-3 or TRBV12-4 with TRBJ1-1; TRBD1 might be the D (6 bases). V shed 2 bases and J shed 1 base, with 23 bases lying between them. The CDR3 runs to 19 residues. The CDR3 protein is CASSLTIPILQGPNTEAFF. In nucleotides, the CDR3 is TGTGCCAGCAGTTTAACGATACCGATACTACAGGGACCGAACACTGAAGCTTTCTTT.

The rearrangement uses TRBV28 and TRBJ2-5, with TRBD1 matching over 7 bases. The V segment lost 5 bases and the J segment 2 bases; nucleotides outside the gene matches: 5. The CDR3 loop spans 14 amino acids. CDR1 MDHEN and CDR2 SYDVKM come from the germline V gene. CDR3 nucleotides: TGTGCCAGCAGTGGAGAGACAGGGCAAGAGACCCAGTACTTC. Its protein product is CASSGETGQETQYF.

As for this clonotype: A clone one base away is much larger, so this may be a read error. This rearrangement joins TRBV18 to TRBJ1-1; TRBD1 might be the D (5 bases). Per the germline V gene, CDR1 is KGHSH and CDR2 is LQKENI. The CDR3 spans 12 residues. V was cut by 4 bases and J by 5 bases, with 8 bases left in between. The CDR3 DNA sequence: TGTGCCAGCTCACAAGGGGAGACTGAAGCTTTCTTT. Its protein is CASSQGETEAFF.

This clonotype appeared many times. The chain combines TRBV10-3 with TRBJ2-7, with D hard to call. The CDR3 loop spans 14 amino acids. V lost 7 bases and J 2 bases, leaving 15 bases between the germline ends. Germline V gene data show CDR1 as ENHRY and CDR2 as SYGVKD. The CDR3 reads CAITEEDGPYEQYF. The DNA of the CDR3 is TGTGCCATCACTGAAGAAGACGGACCCTACGAGCAGTACTTC.

This clonotype occurred many times. J is TRBJ2-5 and V is TRBV5-1; D is uncertain. The germline CDR1 and CDR2 sequences are SGHRS and YFSETQ. The V and J ends lost 2 bases and 2 bases respectively, with 10 bases between them. This CDR3 comprises 14 residues. The CDR3 is CASSFGSPQETQYF. The CDR3 DNA follows: TGCGCCAGCAGCTTTGGCAGTCCACAAGAGACCCAGTACTTC.

This clonotype has just a few counts. This chain links TRBV28 with TRBJ2-7, with 7 nucleotides matching TRBD2. The CDR3 spans 14 residues. The V and J ends lost 4 bases and 1 base, in that order; junction bases with no gene match: 4. The germline gives CDR1 MDHEN, CDR2 SYDVKM. CDR3 region: CASSWASGSYEQYF. CDR3 nucleotide sequence: TGTGCCAGCAGTTGGGCTAGCGGATCCTACGAGCAGTACTTC.

Ten or more counts support this clonotype. V usage is TRBV7-8 and J usage is TRBJ2-1, with 8 bases that match TRBD2. The CDR3 contains 15 residues. V was pared by 6 bases and J by 0 bases, with 4 bases of the junction left unmatched. Looked up from germline, CDR1 is SGHVS and CDR2 is FQNEAQ. The CDR3 loop is CASRGLVSSYNEQFF. The DNA of the CDR3 is TGTGCCAGCAGGGGACTAGTGAGCTCCTACAATGAGCAGTTCTTC.

This clonotype turned up a few times. The chain combines TRBV2 with TRBJ1-2, with D possibly being TRBD1 (5 bases). The CDR3 consists of 13 residues. Germline CDR1 is SNHLY and CDR2 is FYNNEI. V was shortened by 6 bases and J by 7 bases, with 15 bases between the two germline ends. The CDR3 DNA reads TGTGCCAGCAGCCCTGGGCAGGGAATTGGCTACACCTTC. Translated, it gives CASSPGQGIGYTF. The entire variable domain, with the rest obtained from reference TRBV2 and TRBJ1-2, is as follows: EPEVTQTPSHQVTQMGQEVILRCVPISNHLYFYWYRQILGQKVEFLVSFYNNEISEKSEIFDDQFSVERPDGSNFTLKIRSTKLEDSAMYFCASSPGQGIGYTFGSGTRLTVV.

This clonotype has more than one count but fewer than ten. The rearrangement uses TRBV28 and TRBJ2-7; D is undetermined. This CDR3 comprises 12 residues. CDR1 MDHEN and CDR2 SYDVKM come from the germline V gene. Deletions cut 6 bases from V and 3 bases from J, with 9 bases between. CDR3 bases: TGTGCCAGCAGCACCAACAGCTACGAGCAGTACTTC. This gives the protein CASSTNSYEQYF.

There are a few counts of this clonotype. This chain joins TRBV28 and TRBJ2-7; no firm D call. V was pared by 5 bases and J by 0 bases, with 17 bases between. Germline loops: CDR1 MDHEN, CDR2 SYDVKM. The CDR3 consists of 16 residues. CDR3 in DNA: TGTGCCAGCAGTCTCCCCAGCAGGCCCGTCTCCTACGAGCAGTACTTC. It translates to CASSLPSRPVSYEQYF. Full variable domain (outside the CDR3, taken from reference TRBV28 and TRBJ2-7): DVKVTQSSRYLVKRTGEKVFLECVQDMDHENMFWYRQDPGLGLRLIYFSYDVKMKEKGDIPEGYSVSREKKERFSLILESASTNQTSMYLCASSLPSRPVSYEQYFGPGTRLTVT.

The genes are TRBV3-1 and TRBJ1-5; D possibly corresponds to TRBD1 (5 bases). Germline V gene sequence: CDR1 LGHDT, CDR2 YNNKEL (reference sequence). CDR3 length: 16 amino acids. V was trimmed by 1 base and J by 2 bases, leaving 12 bases between them. DNA of the CDR3: TGTGCCAGCAGCCAAGGTGGTTTCAGGGGCAATCAGCCCCAGCATTTT. It yields the protein CASSQGGFRGNQPQHF.

This clonotype showed up many times. The rearrangement links TRBV5-1 to TRBJ2-1; 9 nucleotides match TRBD2. Trimming cost V 0 bases and J 4 bases; bases outside gene matches: 5. The CDR3 has 16 residues. CDR1 and CDR2 from the germline V gene are SGHRS and YFSETQ. CDR3 sequence: CASSLEGLAGYNEQFF. The CDR3 DNA reads as TGCGCCAGCAGCTTGGAGGGACTAGCCGGTTACAATGAGCAGTTCTTC.

This clonotype was observed at least ten times. V and J are TRBV7-2 and TRBJ2-7; TRBD2 aligns across 9 bases. The V gene's germline CDR1 is SGHTA and CDR2 FQGNSA. The CDR3 length is 15 residues. Trimming at V came to 1 base and at J to 10 bases, leaving 11 bases not matched to a gene. In nucleotides, the CDR3 is TGTGCCAGCAGCTTAGTTATAGCGGGAGTCTCGCCCCAGTACTTC. It encodes CASSLVIAGVSPQYF. Complete variable domain (other parts from reference TRBV7-2 and TRBJ2-7): GAGVSQSPSNKVTEKGKDVELRCDPISGHTALYWYRQSLGQGLEFLIYFQGNSAPDKSGLPSDRFSAERTGGSVSTLTIQRTQQEDSAVYLCASSLVIAGVSPQYFGPGTRLTVT.

In its sample, this clonotype was seen a few times. The V gene is TRBV28, the J gene TRBJ2-7; D is uncertain. The germline V gene encodes CDR1 MDHEN and CDR2 SYDVKM. The CDR3 is made up of 14 amino acids. The V gene lost 6 bases and the J gene lost 2 bases, with 14 bases spanning the gap. The CDR3 sequence is CASSQPLGTYEQYF. CDR3 nucleotide sequence: TGTGCCAGCAGCCAGCCCTTGGGAACCTACGAGCAGTACTTC.

This chain connects TRBV29-1 to TRBJ2-7; 7 bases map to TRBD1. CDR1 is SQVTM and CDR2 is ANQGSEA in the germline V gene. This CDR3 contains 13 residues. The ends lost 3 bases at V and 3 bases at J; junction bases unmatched: 5. The CDR3 DNA sequence: TGCAGCGTTGATGTGACAGGGATCTACGAGCAGTACTTC. It is translated as CSVDVTGIYEQYF.

This clonotype was seen a handful of times. This rearrangement joins TRBV2 to TRBJ2-3, with TRBD2 identical over 7 bases. The germline CDR1 and CDR2 sequences are SNHLY and FYNNEI. CDR3 size: 13 residues. Losses at the gene ends were 8 bases for V and 3 bases for J; bases not matched to a gene: 5. The CDR3 sequence is CASGRERTDTQYF. Here the CDR3 DNA reads TGTGCCAGCGGGCGGGAGAGGACAGATACGCAGTATTTT.

Comments on this clonotype: This could be a read error, since a much larger clone is one nucleotide away. CDR3 protein: CASSSGLAALITDTQYF. CDR3 nucleotides: TGCGCCAGCAGCTCAGGGCTGGCAGCCTTAATCACAGATACGCAGTATTTT. The chain carries TRBV4-3 and TRBJ2-3; a possible D gene is TRBD1 (5 bases). The CDR3 spans 17 residues. From germline, CDR1 is LGHNA and CDR2 YSLEER. V lost 5 bases, J lost 2 bases, and 20 bases lay in between.

The V and J genes are TRBV7-2 and TRBJ1-4; TRBD1 aligns across 7 bases. Germline trimming cut 4 bases from V and 9 bases from J; bases unmatched to any gene: 11. The CDR3 extends over 15 amino acids. Germline V lookup: CDR1 SGHTA, CDR2 FQGNSA. CDR3 sequence: CASSSLGDRSQKLFF. The CDR3 DNA follows: TGTGCCAGCAGCTCCCTGGGGGACAGATCTCAAAAACTGTTTTTT.